This TCR beta chain was sequenced during a study of early T cells in non-severe SARS-CoV-2 infection. Study-wide background: Sequencing used unsorted whole-blood bulk RNA, so chains lack pairing.

In its sample, this clonotype was seen a few times. Its antigen is as yet unknown. Molecules of cDNA were individually given unique molecular identifiers that were attached to them. TCRdb itself ran the 5' RACE reads through MiXCR, one entry per CDR3 protein. The repertoire holds 40,000 to 55,000 distinct CDR3 sequences, with 7.7% as singletons. Study-level results: Sequences matched to VDJdb favored anti-spike CD8 responses, while private and CD4 specificities were missed.

This sequence originates from an adult who was a healthcare worker with PCR-confirmed SARS-CoV-2 infection or an uninfected control (not recorded which). What was sequenced was whole blood.

The CDR3 reads CASSLRADANYGYTF. The DNA of the CDR3 is TGTGCCAGCAGCTTGAGGGCGGATGCTAACTATGGCTACACCTTC. The rearrangement joins TRBV9 to TRBJ1-2; no clear D. V lost 4 bases and J 0 bases, leaving 13 bases between the germline ends. CDR1 and CDR2 (germline): SGDLS, YYNGEE. The length of the CDR3 is 15 residues.